Presented here are 27 T cell receptor beta chains from one specimen sequenced in a study of blood T cell repertoires in COVID-19. Data came from immunoSEQ multiplex PCR; TCRdb stores just in-frame clones and leaves some out. The table lists 180,000 or so clones, about nine tenths of them singletons. Sequences were obtained from PBMCs or T cells enriched from blood (not recorded which). These receptors were collected from a woman aged 18-29 years who had recovered from COVID-19.

The V call is TRBV5-4, the J call TRBJ1-6, with D unresolved. The CDR3 spans 13 residues. The germline CDR1 and CDR2 sequences are SGHNT and YYREEE (reference sequence). V was clipped by 4 bases and J by 7 bases, with 9 bases between them. For the CDR3, the DNA is TGTGCCAGCAGCCCGAGCTTAAATTCACCCCTCCACTTT. It encodes CASSPSLNSPLHF.

This clone has a handful of counts. The chain recombines TRBV5-1 with TRBJ2-3; D might be TRBD2 (6 bases). The V end lost 0 bases, the J end lost 0 bases, and 17 bases lay between the germline ends. Looked up from germline, CDR1 is SGHRS and CDR2 is YFSETQ. The CDR3 runs to 18 residues. The CDR3 is CASSLGTGSDLSTDTQYF. The CDR3, as DNA: TGCGCCAGCAGCTTGGGGACCGGGAGCGACCTTAGCACAGATACGCAGTATTTT. Combining the CDR3 with reference TRBV5-1 and TRBJ2-3 gives the whole variable domain KAGVTQTPRYLIKTRGQQVTLSCSPISGHRSVSWYQQTPGQGLQFLFEYFSETQRNKGNFPGRFSGRQFSNSRSEMNVSTLELGDSALYLCASSLGTGSDLSTDTQYFGPGTRLTVL.

J is TRBJ1-2 and V is TRBV6-5; the D gene is possibly TRBD1 (6 bases). Germline V gene sequence: CDR1 MNHEY, CDR2 SVGAGI. The CDR3 contains 15 residues. Between the trimmed V and J ends, which lost 0 bases and 2 bases, there was a span of 10 bases. The CDR3 sequence: CASSYSDRINYGYTF. The DNA of the CDR3 is TGTGCCAGCAGTTACTCCGACAGGATAAACTATGGCTACACCTTC.

The V call is TRBV6-5, the J call TRBJ1-5, with D possibly TRBD1 on 6 matching bases. This CDR3 comprises 15 residues. Germline CDR1 is MNHEY and CDR2 is SVGAGI. The germline V and J ends were trimmed by 0 bases and 0 bases, with 6 bases remaining between them. The CDR3 here is CASSYSGGSNQPQHF. DNA of the CDR3: TGTGCCAGCAGTTACTCAGGGGGTAGCAATCAGCCCCAGCATTTT.

The chain joins TRBV19 to TRBJ2-1; D is perhaps TRBD2 (5 bases). The V gene's germline CDR1 is LNHDA and CDR2 SQIVND (reference sequence). Deletions cut 5 bases from V and 14 bases from J, with 22 bases between. This CDR3 region has 14 residues. The CDR3 bases are TGTGCCAGTAGTCAAGACCCCGTACTAGTCCACAAGTTCTTC. Residues: CASSQDPVLVHKFF.

CDR3 region: CASRRQGSPYGYTF. The CDR3 nucleotides are TGTGCCAGCAGGAGACAGGGTAGCCCCTATGGCTACACCTTC. The chain uses TRBV28 and TRBJ1-2; TRBD1 agrees at 7 bases. Per the germline V gene, CDR1 is MDHEN and CDR2 is SYDVKM. Trimming cost V 6 bases and J 4 bases; bases outside gene matches: 8. This CDR3 has 14 residues.

The gene calls are TRBV15 and TRBJ2-1; 9 nucleotides agree with TRBD2. This CDR3 is 17 amino acids long. Germline-derived CDR1 and CDR2 are LNHNV and YYDKDF (reference sequence). V lost 0 bases and J lost 6; bases outside the gene matches: 9. In DNA, the CDR3 is TGTGCCACCAGCAGAGATAATCGGCTAGCGGGGATCAATGAGCAGTTCTTC. Translated, it gives CATSRDNRLAGINEQFF.

Here the CDR3 DNA reads TGTGCCAGTAGTATACGGGAGTCTATTTTCTTT. Amino acid sequence: CASSIRESIFF. The rearrangement joins TRBV19 to TRBJ1-1, with unresolved D. V was trimmed by 2 bases and J by 13 bases, leaving 11 bases between them. Germline loops: CDR1 LNHDA, CDR2 SQIVND (reference sequence). The CDR3 runs 11 residues.

The chain uses TRBV6-2 or TRBV6-3 and TRBJ2-5; TRBD1 agrees at 8 bases. This CDR3 spans 15 amino acids. CDR1 and CDR2 from the germline V gene are MNHEY and SVGEGT. V was clipped by 2 bases and J by 3 bases; unmatched bases: 5. The CDR3 region has the DNA TGTGCCAGCAGTTACGGGCCAGGGGGCGAAGAGACCCAGTACTTC. This translates into CASSYGPGGEETQYF.

In this sample, this clone turned up a few times. The CDR3 spells CASSQGQGKTGELFF. The CDR3, as DNA: TGTGCCAGCAGCCAGGGACAGGGAAAAACCGGGGAGCTGTTTTTT. The rearrangement joins TRBV4-2 to TRBJ2-2; TRBD1 agrees at 9 bases. Germline lookup yields CDR1 LGHNA and CDR2 YNFKEQ. V gave up 3 bases and J gave up 5 bases; unmatched junction bases: 4. This CDR3 has 15 amino acids.

This clone was found a few times. The chain has TRBV2 and TRBJ1-5; weak D call: TRBD1 (5 bases). This CDR3 has 15 residues. Germline CDR1 reads SNHLY; CDR2 reads FYNNEI. Between the trimmed V and J ends, which lost 5 bases and 2 bases, there was a span of 13 bases. The CDR3 nucleotides read TGTGCCAGCAGTACCCAGGGTGTGGGCAATCAGCCCCAGCATTTT. Protein product: CASSTQGVGNQPQHF.

CDR3 coding DNA: TGTGCCAGCAGCTCCTCCGGGACTACGGCTACAGATACGCAGTATTTT. Amino acid sequence: CASSSSGTTATDTQYF. The chain combines TRBV7-9 with TRBJ2-3; 7 nucleotides align to TRBD2. Looked up from germline, CDR1 is SEHNR and CDR2 is FQNEAQ (reference sequence). J gave up 3 bases and V 4 bases, and 10 bases lay outside the gene matches. The CDR3 totals 16 residues. The complete variable domain, with remaining parts taken from reference TRBV7-9 and TRBJ2-3, reads DTGVSQNPRHKITKRGQNVTFRCDPISEHNRLYWYRQTLGQGPEFLTYFQNEAQLEKSRLLSDRFSAERPKGSFSTLEIQRTEQGDSAMYLCASSSSGTTATDTQYFGPGTRLTVL.

Only one count was recorded for this clone. The chain links TRBV7-9 to TRBJ2-1; 9 bases match TRBD1. From germline, CDR1 is SEHNR and CDR2 FQNEAQ (reference sequence). The length of the CDR3 is 16 residues. V lost 4 bases and J lost 4; bases outside the gene matches: 8. For the CDR3, the DNA is TGTGCCAGCAGCTCCACCGGGACAGGGCTATACAATGAGCAGTTCTTC. Its protein is CASSSTGTGLYNEQFF.

The chain couples TRBV2 to TRBJ1-2, with 9 bases that match TRBD1. This CDR3 has 14 residues. CDR1 SNHLY and CDR2 FYNNEI come from the germline V gene. J lost 1 base, V lost 6 bases, and 3 bases had no gene match. The CDR3 loop is CASSGQGFNYGYTF. In DNA, the CDR3 is TGTGCCAGCAGCGGACAGGGGTTTAACTATGGCTACACCTTC. The variable domain in full, completed from reference TRBV2 and TRBJ1-2, reads EPEVTQTPSHQVTQMGQEVILRCVPISNHLYFYWYRQILGQKVEFLVSFYNNEISEKSEIFDDQFSVERPDGSNFTLKIRSTKLEDSAMYFCASSGQGFNYGYTFGSGTRLTVV.

The genes are TRBV7-2 and TRBJ2-7, with TRBD2 identical over 11 bases. Trimming at V came to 7 bases and at J to 4 bases, leaving 6 bases not matched to a gene. The CDR3 has 14 residues. Per the germline V gene, CDR1 is SGHTA and CDR2 is FQGNSA. Written as DNA, the CDR3 is TGTGCCAGCAAAAGGGGACTAGCGGTGTACGAGCAGTACTTC. This codes for CASKRGLAVYEQYF.

The chain combines TRBV20-1 with TRBJ2-4, with 10 bases aligning to TRBD1. Looked up from germline, CDR1 is DFQATT and CDR2 is SNEGSKA (reference sequence). The CDR3 is 18 amino acids. Trimming took 3 bases from V and 0 from J; bases not matched to a gene: 11. CDR3 amino acids: CSASGTGVLYLAKNIQYF. In nucleotides, the CDR3 is TGCAGTGCTAGTGGGACAGGGGTTTTGTACTTAGCCAAAAACATTCAGTACTTC.

This rearrangement joins TRBV28 to TRBJ2-1, with 9 nucleotides matching TRBD1. Trimming cost V 7 bases and J 6 bases; bases outside gene matches: 13. Looked up from germline, CDR1 is MDHEN and CDR2 is SYDVKM. The CDR3 covers 16 residues. CDR3 DNA sequence: TGTGCCAGCATCATGGCCGGGACAGGGACCGTCAATGAGCAGTTCTTC. Translating gives CASIMAGTGTVNEQFF. The full variable domain, in which reference TRBV28 and TRBJ2-1 provide the parts outside the CDR3, is DVKVTQSSRYLVKRTGEKVFLECVQDMDHENMFWYRQDPGLGLRLIYFSYDVKMKEKGDIPEGYSVSREKKERFSLILESASTNQTSMYLCASIMAGTGTVNEQFFGPGTRLTVL.

This clone came up once. The same CDR3 is also encoded by other DNA sequences in this sample. The chain joins TRBV19 to TRBJ1-2, with TRBD1 identical over 10 bases. Germline trimming cut 5 bases from V and 7 bases from J; bases unmatched to any gene: 7. This CDR3 is 14 amino acids long. The germline V gene has CDR1 LNHDA and CDR2 SQIVND (reference sequence). The CDR3 loop is CASSVGQGRIGYTF. CDR3 nucleotide sequence: TGTGCCAGTAGTGTGGGACAGGGGCGTATTGGCTACACCTTC.

In its sample, this clone was seen once. The chain couples TRBV25-1 to TRBJ1-2; TRBD1 matches 10 bases. Germline V gene data show CDR1 as MGHDK and CDR2 as SYGVNS. V lost 4 bases and J lost 9; bases outside the gene matches: 5. The CDR3 runs 13 residues. The CDR3 sequence: CASSVPDRGSYTF. The CDR3 coding sequence is TGTGCCAGCAGTGTCCCGGACAGGGGGAGCTACACCTTC.

This sequence joins TRBV27 and TRBJ2-3; D ambiguous. CDR1 is MNHEY and CDR2 is SMNVEV in the germline V gene (reference sequence). The CDR3 runs to 14 residues. V lost 4 bases to trimming and J lost 0 bases, with 8 bases between them. CDR3 region: CASSSLSSTDTQYF. The CDR3 region has the DNA TGTGCCAGCAGTTCCCTTTCTAGCACAGATACGCAGTATTTT.

This rearrangement joins TRBV7-9 to TRBJ1-4; TRBD1 matches 8 bases. From germline, CDR1 is SEHNR and CDR2 FQNEAQ (reference sequence). The CDR3 is 15 residues long. Trimming took 5 bases from V and 10 from J; bases not matched to a gene: 12. The CDR3 DNA reads TGTGCCAGCAGCCCGGGGGGACAGGTTGTTCGAAAACTGTTTTTT. Protein product: CASSPGGQVVRKLFF.

The chain carries TRBV7-8 and TRBJ1-2; 7 bases are a match to TRBD1. The CDR3 is 13 amino acids. Germline CDR1 reads SGHVS; CDR2 reads FQNEAQ. J was trimmed by 7 bases and V by 5 bases; bases with no gene match: 7. The CDR3 loop is CASSLGQEGGYTF. CDR3 nucleotides: TGTGCCAGCAGCCTTGGACAGGAGGGTGGCTACACCTTC.

V gene TRBV19 combines with J gene TRBJ2-7; D unclear. V lost 5 bases and J 2 bases, leaving 13 bases between the germline ends. The germline V gene has CDR1 LNHDA and CDR2 SQIVND (reference sequence). The CDR3 spans 14 residues. The CDR3 reads CASSPQTFTYEQYF. CDR3 coding DNA: TGTGCCAGTAGTCCTCAGACATTTACCTACGAGCAGTACTTC.

The chain combines TRBV28 with TRBJ2-7, with 9 bases fitting TRBD2. This CDR3 has 12 amino acids. CDR1 MDHEN and CDR2 SYDVKM come from the germline V gene. The CDR3 sequence: CASGRLLYEQYF. Written as DNA, the CDR3 is TGTGCTAGCGGGAGACTACTCTACGAGCAGTACTTC. Variable domain in full (rest from reference TRBV28 and TRBJ2-7): DVKVTQSSRYLVKRTGEKVFLECVQDMDHENMFWYRQDPGLGLRLIYFSYDVKMKEKGDIPEGYSVSREKKERFSLILESASTNQTSMYLCASGRLLYEQYFGPGTRLTVT.

The V gene is TRBV2, the J gene TRBJ2-2; possibly TRBD2 for D (6 bases). Germline V lookup: CDR1 SNHLY, CDR2 FYNNEI. This CDR3 is built from 13 residues. Trimming took off 6 bases at V and 4 bases at J, with 9 bases between the two ends. This CDR3 reads CASRTSFTGELFF. DNA for the CDR3: TGTGCCAGCAGGACTAGTTTCACCGGGGAGCTGTTTTTT.

The V and J genes are TRBV23-1 and TRBJ1-1; D gene unclear. TRBV23-1 belongs to the ORF category, with a function that is uncertain. Trimming removed 7 bases from V and 7 bases from J, with 4 bases in between. The CDR3 has 9 residues. This chain's CDR3 is CASTVEAFF. For the CDR3, the DNA is TGCGCCAGCACCGTTGAAGCTTTCTTT.

V usage is TRBV14 and J usage is TRBJ1-2; 8 bases are a match to TRBD1. With 4 bases clipped from V and 5 bases from J, the junction kept 3 bases outside the gene matches. Germline V gives CDR1 SGHDN, CDR2 FVKESK. The CDR3 consists of 13 residues. The CDR3 DNA sequence: TGTGCCAGCAGCCCGGACAGGGCATATGGCTACACCTTC. It yields the protein CASSPDRAYGYTF. Together with reference TRBV14 and TRBJ1-2, the CDR3 gives the full variable domain: EAGVTQFPSHSVIEKGQTVTLRCDPISGHDNLYWYRRVMGKEIKFLLHFVKESKQDESGMPNNRFLAERTGGTYSTLKVQPAELEDSGVYFCASSPDRAYGYTFGSGTRLTVV.